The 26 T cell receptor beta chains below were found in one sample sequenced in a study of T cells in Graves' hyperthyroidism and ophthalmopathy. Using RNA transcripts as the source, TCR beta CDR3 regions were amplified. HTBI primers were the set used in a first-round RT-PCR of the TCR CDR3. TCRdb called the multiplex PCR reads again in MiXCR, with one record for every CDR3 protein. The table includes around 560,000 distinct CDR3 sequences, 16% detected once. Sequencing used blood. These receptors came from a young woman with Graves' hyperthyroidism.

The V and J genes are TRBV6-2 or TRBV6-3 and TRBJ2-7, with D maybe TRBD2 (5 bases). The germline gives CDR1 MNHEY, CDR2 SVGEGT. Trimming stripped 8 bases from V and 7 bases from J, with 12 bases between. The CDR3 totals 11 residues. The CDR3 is CASVGGEEQYF. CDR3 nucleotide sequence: TGTGCCAGCGTAGGAGGAGAGGAGCAGTACTTC.

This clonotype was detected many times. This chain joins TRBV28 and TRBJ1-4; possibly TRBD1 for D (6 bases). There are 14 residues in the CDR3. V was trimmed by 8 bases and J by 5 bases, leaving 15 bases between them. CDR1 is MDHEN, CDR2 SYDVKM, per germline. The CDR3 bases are TGTGCCAGCCACTTTCAGGGGCGAAATGAAAAACTGTTTTTT. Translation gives CASHFQGRNEKLFF.

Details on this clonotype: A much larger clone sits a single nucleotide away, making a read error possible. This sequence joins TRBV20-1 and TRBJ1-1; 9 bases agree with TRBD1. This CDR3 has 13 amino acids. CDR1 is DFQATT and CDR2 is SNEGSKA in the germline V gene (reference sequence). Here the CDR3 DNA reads TGCAGTGTCTCACAGGGGGCGAACACTGAAGCTCTCTTT. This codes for CSVSQGANTEALF.

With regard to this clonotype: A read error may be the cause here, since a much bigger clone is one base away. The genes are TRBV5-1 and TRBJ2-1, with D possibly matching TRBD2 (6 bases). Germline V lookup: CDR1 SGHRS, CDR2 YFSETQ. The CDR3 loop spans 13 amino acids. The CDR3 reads CASSLDVGTEQCF. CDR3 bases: TGCGCCAGCAGCTTGGACGTGGGGACTGAGCAGTGCTTC.

CDR3 loop: CASSPGQLINTEAFF. CDR3 DNA sequence: TGTGCCAGCAGCCCGGGACAGCTGATAAACACTGAAGCTTTCTTT. The chain uses TRBV3-1 and TRBJ1-1; TRBD1 matches at 7 bases. This CDR3 spans 15 amino acids. From germline, CDR1 is LGHDT and CDR2 YNNKEL (reference sequence). V lost 4 bases, J lost 2 bases, and 7 bases stayed unmatched.

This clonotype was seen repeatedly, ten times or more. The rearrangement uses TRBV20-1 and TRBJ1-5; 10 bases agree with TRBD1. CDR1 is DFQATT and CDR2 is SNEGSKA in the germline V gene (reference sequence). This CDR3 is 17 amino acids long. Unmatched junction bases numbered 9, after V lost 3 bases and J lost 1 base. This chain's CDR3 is CSASLGTGALSNQPQHF. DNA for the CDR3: TGCAGTGCTAGTTTGGGGACAGGGGCGCTGAGCAATCAGCCCCAGCATTTT.

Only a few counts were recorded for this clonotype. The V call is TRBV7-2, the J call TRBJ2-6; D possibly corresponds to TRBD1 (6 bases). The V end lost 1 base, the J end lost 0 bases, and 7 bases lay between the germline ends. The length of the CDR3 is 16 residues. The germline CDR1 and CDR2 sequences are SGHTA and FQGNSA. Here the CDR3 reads CASSLVGGSGANVLTF. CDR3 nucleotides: TGTGCCAGCAGCTTAGTAGGGGGCTCTGGGGCCAACGTCCTGACTTTC.

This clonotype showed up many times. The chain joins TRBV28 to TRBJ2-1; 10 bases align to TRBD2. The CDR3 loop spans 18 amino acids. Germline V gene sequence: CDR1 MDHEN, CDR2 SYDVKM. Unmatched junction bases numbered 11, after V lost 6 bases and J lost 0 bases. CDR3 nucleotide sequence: TGTGCCAGCAGAACCGGGACTAGCGCTGTTAGCTCCTACAATGAGCAGTTCTTC. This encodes CASRTGTSAVSSYNEQFF.

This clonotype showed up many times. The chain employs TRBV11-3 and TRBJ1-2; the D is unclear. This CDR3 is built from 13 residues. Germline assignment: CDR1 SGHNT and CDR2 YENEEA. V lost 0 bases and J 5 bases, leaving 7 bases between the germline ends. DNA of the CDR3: TGTGCCAGCAGCTTAGAAGGAGAATATGGCTACACCTTC. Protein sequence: CASSLEGEYGYTF.

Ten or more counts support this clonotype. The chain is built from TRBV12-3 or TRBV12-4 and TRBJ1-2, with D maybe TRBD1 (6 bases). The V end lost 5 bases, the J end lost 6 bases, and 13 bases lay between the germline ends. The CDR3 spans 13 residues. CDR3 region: CASSPRTAHGYTF. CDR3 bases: TGTGCCAGCAGTCCAAGGACAGCTCATGGCTACACCTTC.

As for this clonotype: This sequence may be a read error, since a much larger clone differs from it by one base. Written as DNA, the CDR3 is TGTGCCAGCACCGTGGGGGGCAGTCAGCCCCAGCATTTT. Its protein product is CASTVGGSQPQHF. The chain carries TRBV12-3 or TRBV12-4 and TRBJ1-5, with D maybe TRBD1 (6 bases). The CDR3 spans 13 residues. Trimming stripped 7 bases from V and 6 bases from J, with 13 bases between.

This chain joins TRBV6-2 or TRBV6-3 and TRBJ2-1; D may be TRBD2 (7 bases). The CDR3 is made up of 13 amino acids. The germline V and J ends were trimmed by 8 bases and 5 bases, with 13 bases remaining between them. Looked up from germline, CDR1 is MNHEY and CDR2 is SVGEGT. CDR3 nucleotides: TGTGCCAGCGTGGGGGGGCAGCACAATGAGCAGTTCTTC. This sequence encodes CASVGGQHNEQFF.

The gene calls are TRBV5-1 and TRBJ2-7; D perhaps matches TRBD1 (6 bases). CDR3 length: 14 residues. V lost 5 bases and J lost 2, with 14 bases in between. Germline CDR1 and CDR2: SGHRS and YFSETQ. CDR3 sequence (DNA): TGCGCCAGCAGACCCGCGTCAGGGGCCTACGAGCAGTACTTC. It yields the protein CASRPASGAYEQYF.

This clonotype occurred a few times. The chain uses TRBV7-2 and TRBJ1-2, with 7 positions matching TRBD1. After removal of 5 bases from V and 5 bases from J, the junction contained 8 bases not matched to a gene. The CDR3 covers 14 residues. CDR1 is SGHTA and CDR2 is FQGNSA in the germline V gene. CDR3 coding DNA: TGTGCCAGCAGCCAAAACAGGGGAGAATATGGCTACACCTTC. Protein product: CASSQNRGEYGYTF.

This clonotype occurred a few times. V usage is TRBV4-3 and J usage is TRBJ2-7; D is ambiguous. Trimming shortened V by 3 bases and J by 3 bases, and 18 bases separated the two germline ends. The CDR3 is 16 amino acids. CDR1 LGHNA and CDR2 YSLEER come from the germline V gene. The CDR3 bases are TGCGCCAGCAGCCAGTCCGCGCCAGGCAATATCTACGAGCAGTACTTC. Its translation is CASSQSAPGNIYEQYF.

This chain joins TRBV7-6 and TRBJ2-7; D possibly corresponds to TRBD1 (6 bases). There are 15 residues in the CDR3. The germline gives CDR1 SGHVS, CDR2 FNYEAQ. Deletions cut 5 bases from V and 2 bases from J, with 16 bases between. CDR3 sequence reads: CASSGPGQGTYEQYF. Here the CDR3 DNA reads TGTGCCAGCAGCGGCCCGGGACAAGGAACCTACGAGCAGTACTTC.

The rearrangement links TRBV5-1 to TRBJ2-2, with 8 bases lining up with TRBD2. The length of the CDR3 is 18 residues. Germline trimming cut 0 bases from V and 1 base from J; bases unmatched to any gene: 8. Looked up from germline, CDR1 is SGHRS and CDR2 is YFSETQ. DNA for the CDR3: TGCGCCAGCAGCTTGGCCCCCGGACTAGCCGAGAACACCGGGGAGCTGTTTTTT. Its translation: CASSLAPGLAENTGELFF.

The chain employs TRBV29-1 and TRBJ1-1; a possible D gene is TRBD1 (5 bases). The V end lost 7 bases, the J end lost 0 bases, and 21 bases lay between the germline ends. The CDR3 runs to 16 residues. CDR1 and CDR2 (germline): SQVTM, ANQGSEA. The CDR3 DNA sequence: TGCAGCGCCGAGACGGGGGACTCTCAAATGAACACTGAAGCTTTCTTT. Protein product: CSAETGDSQMNTEAFF.

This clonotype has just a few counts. The CDR3: CASGVGSNQPQHF. CDR3 in DNA: TGTGCCAGCGGGGTTGGTAGCAATCAGCCCCAGCATTTT. The chain carries TRBV12-3 or TRBV12-4 and TRBJ1-5; D remains ambiguous. CDR3 length equals 13 residues. V dropped 8 bases and J dropped 0 bases, with 8 bases sitting between them.

The CDR3 is CAWSVLTSDTGELFF. The CDR3 nucleotides are TGTGCCTGGAGTGTACTTACTAGCGACACCGGGGAGCTGTTTTTT. The chain employs TRBV30 and TRBJ2-2, with TRBD2 identical over 7 bases. Losses at the gene ends were 0 bases for V and 3 bases for J; bases not matched to a gene: 4. The CDR3 is 15 amino acids. Germline CDR1 and CDR2: GTSNPN and SVGIG (reference sequence). Filled out from reference TRBV30 and TRBJ2-2, the complete variable domain reads SQTIHQWPATLVQPVGSPLSLECTVEGTSNPNLYWYRQAAGRGLQLLFYSVGIGQISSEVPQNLSASRPQDRQFILSSKKLLLSDSGFYLCAWSVLTSDTGELFFGEGSRLTVL.

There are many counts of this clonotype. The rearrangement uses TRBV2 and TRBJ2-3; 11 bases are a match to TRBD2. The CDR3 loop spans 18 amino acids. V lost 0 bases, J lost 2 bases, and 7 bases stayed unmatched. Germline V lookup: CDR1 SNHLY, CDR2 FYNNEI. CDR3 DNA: TGTGCCAGCAGTGAAGCGAAACTAGCGGGAGTTGCCACAGATACGCAGTATTTT. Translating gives CASSEAKLAGVATDTQYF.

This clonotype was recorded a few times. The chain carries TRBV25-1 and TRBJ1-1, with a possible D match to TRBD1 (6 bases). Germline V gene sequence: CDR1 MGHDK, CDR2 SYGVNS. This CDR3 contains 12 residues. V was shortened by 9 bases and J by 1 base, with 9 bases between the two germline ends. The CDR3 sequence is CARGGQNTEAFF. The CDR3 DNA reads TGTGCCAGGGGGGGGCAGAACACTGAAGCTTTCTTT. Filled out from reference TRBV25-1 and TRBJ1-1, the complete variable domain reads EADIYQTPRYLVIGTGKKITLECSQTMGHDKMYWYQQDPGMELHLIHYSYGVNSTEKGDLSSESTVSRIRTEHFPLTLESARPSHTSQYLCARGGQNTEAFFGQGTRLTVV.

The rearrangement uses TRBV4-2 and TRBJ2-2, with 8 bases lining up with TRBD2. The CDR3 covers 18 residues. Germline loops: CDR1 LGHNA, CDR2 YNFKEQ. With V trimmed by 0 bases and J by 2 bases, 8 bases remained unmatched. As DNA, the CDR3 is TGTGCCAGCAGCCAAGAAGGTCGCGGGGGGCGAAACACCGGGGAGCTGTTTTTT. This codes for CASSQEGRGGRNTGELFF.

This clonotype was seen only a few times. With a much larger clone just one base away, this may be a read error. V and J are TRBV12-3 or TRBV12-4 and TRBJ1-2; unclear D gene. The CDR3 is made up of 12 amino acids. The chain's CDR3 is CASSLGHYGHTF. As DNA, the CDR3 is TGTGCCAGCAGTTTAGGTCACTATGGCCACACCTTC.

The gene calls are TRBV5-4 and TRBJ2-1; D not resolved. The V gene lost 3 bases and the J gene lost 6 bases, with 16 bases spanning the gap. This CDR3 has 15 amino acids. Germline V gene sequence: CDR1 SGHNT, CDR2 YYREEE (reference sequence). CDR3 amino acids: CASSYSLVVGNEQFF. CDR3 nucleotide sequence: TGTGCCAGCAGCTATTCTCTCGTGGTAGGCAATGAGCAGTTCTTC.

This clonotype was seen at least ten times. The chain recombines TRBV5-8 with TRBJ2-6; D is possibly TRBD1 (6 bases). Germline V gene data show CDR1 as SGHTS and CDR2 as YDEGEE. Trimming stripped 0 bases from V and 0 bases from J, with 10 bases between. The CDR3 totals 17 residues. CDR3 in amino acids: CASSLGQVTSGANVLTF. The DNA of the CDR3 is TGTGCCAGCAGCTTGGGACAGGTTACCTCTGGGGCCAACGTCCTGACTTTC.